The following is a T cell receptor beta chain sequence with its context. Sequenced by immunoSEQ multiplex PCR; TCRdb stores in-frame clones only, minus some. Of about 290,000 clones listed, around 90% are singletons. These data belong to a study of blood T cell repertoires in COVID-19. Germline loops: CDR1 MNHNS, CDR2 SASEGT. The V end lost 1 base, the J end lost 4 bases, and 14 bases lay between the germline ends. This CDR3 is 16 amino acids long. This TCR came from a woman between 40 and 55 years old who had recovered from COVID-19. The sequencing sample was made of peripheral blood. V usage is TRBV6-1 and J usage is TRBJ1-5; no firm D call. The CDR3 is CASSEDVHRLNQPQHF. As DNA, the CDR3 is TGTGCCAGCAGTGAAGATGTACACCGTTTAAATCAGCCCCAGCATTTT.